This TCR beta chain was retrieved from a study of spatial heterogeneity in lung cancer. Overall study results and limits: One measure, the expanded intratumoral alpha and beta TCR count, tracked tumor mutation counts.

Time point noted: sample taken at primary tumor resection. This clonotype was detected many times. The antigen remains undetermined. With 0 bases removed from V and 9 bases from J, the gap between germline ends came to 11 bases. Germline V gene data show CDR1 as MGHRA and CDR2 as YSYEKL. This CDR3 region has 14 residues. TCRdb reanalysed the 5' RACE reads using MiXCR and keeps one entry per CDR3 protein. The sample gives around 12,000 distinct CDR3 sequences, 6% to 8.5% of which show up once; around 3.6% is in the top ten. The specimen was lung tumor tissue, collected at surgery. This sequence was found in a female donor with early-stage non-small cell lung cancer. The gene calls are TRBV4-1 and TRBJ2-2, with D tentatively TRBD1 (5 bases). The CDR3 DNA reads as TGCGCCAGCAGCCAAGATGGGGCGTTGCGGGAGCTGTTTTTT. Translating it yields CASSQDGALRELFF.